This TCR beta chain emerged from a study of Graves' ophthalmopathy and Graves' hyperthyroidism. Study-level results: A majority of expanded thyroid clonotypes exceeding 0.001 frequency were likewise present in blood.

V was shortened by 8 bases and J by 4 bases, with 14 bases between the two germline ends. The CDR3 loop spans 13 amino acids. The study amplified TCR beta CDR3 regions using RNA transcripts. After a first-round RT-PCR with HTBI primers, a second-round multiplex PCR was run. TCRdb processed the multiplex PCR reads anew with MiXCR; each CDR3 protein has one entry. The table shows about 1.1 million distinct CDR3 sequences, with 35% to 45% occurring only once. In regard to this clonotype: Its antigen is currently unknown. Just one base apart from a much larger clone, this may be a read error.

Newly diagnosed, the hyperthyroidism patients had under 2 months' duration and were aged 18 to 65. The TCR originated in an adult man with Graves' hyperthyroidism. The sequenced sample was peripheral blood or thyroid tissue (not recorded which). The chain links TRBV12-3 or TRBV12-4 to TRBJ2-5; possible D gene TRBD1, 5 bases. The CDR3 here is CASCEKGRETQYF. CDR3 coding DNA: TGTGCCAGCTGCGAGAAGGGGCGAGAGACCCAGTACTTC.